One sample yielded the 20 T cell receptor beta chains listed below, sequenced in a study of T cell repertoires in cytomegalovirus infection. TCRdb reanalysed the reads using MiXCR and keeps one entry per CDR3 protein. This table has hundreds of thousands of distinct CDR3 sequences, around a sixth appearing once. Sequences were obtained from PBMCs. These receptors all stem from a human donor in good health (CMV status not recorded). Some clones in this sample may be carry-over from other donors' samples.

This clonotype was seen at least ten times. The chain is built from TRBV6-5 and TRBJ1-1; D is unresolved. This CDR3 is built from 13 residues. CDR1 MNHEY and CDR2 SVGAGI come from the germline V gene. Trimming removed 3 bases at V and 4 bases at J, with 9 bases between. As DNA, the CDR3 is TGTGCCAGCAGTTATCGGCCAGGCACTGAAGCTTTCTTT. Translation gives CASSYRPGTEAFF.

This clonotype occurred many times. The rearrangement joins TRBV7-9 to TRBJ2-2; D might be TRBD2 (5 bases). Germline V gives CDR1 SEHNR, CDR2 FQNEAQ (reference sequence). With 2 bases removed from V and 9 bases from J, the gap between germline ends came to 28 bases. CDR3 length: 19 amino acids. The CDR3 DNA sequence: TGTGCCAGCAGCTTAAGGGTCACCCAGTCAATCCGGGCGGGCCGGGAGCTGTTTTTT. As protein: CASSLRVTQSIRAGRELFF.

This clonotype has only a few counts. This chain links TRBV20-1 with TRBJ2-5, with D possibly called TRBD1 or TRBD2 (6 bases each). CDR1 DFQATT and CDR2 SNEGSKA come from the germline V gene (reference sequence). The V end was cut by 3 bases, the J end by 5 bases, with 19 bases between. The CDR3 runs 15 residues. Here the CDR3 DNA reads TGCAGTGCTAGGGGGTCGTGGGGGGCATGGGAGACCCAGTACTTC. Translation gives CSARGSWGAWETQYF.

This clonotype has only a few counts. This chain links TRBV10-3 with TRBJ1-6; a weak D match, TRBD1 (6 bases). V gave up 1 base and J gave up 10 bases, with 20 bases separating them. Germline CDR1 and CDR2: ENHRY and SYGVKD. The CDR3 runs 17 residues. The CDR3 reads CAISEYFRTAEKSPLHF. The CDR3 nucleotides read TGTGCCATCAGTGAGTATTTCAGGACAGCAGAAAAGTCACCCCTCCACTTT.

This clonotype was observed at least ten times. The chain carries TRBV19 and TRBJ2-4; a weak D match, TRBD2 (6 bases). The V and J ends lost 8 bases and 7 bases respectively, with 15 bases between them. The CDR3 is 13 amino acids. The germline V gene has CDR1 LNHDA and CDR2 SQIVND (reference sequence). The CDR3 spells CASWESEGNIQYF. The CDR3 DNA reads TGTGCCAGTTGGGAGTCGGAGGGCAACATTCAGTACTTC.

CDR3 loop: CASSIDKETQYF. CDR3 nucleotide sequence: TGTGCCAGTAGTATAGATAAAGAGACCCAGTACTTC. V and J are TRBV19 and TRBJ2-5; D gene unclear. The germline CDR1 and CDR2 sequences are LNHDA and SQIVND (reference sequence). V shed 0 bases and J shed 3 bases, with 2 bases lying between them. The CDR3 consists of 12 residues.

This clonotype has only a few counts. The rearrangement joins TRBV19 to TRBJ2-5, with TRBD1 matching over 10 bases. Losses at the gene ends were 7 bases for V and 4 bases for J; bases not matched to a gene: 9. The CDR3 totals 15 residues. The germline V gene has CDR1 LNHDA and CDR2 SQIVND (reference sequence). CDR3 loop: CASKAGQGGGETQYF. The DNA for the CDR3 is TGTGCCAGTAAAGCTGGACAGGGGGGTGGAGAGACCCAGTACTTC.

At least ten counts were recorded for this clonotype. The chain has TRBV6-5 and TRBJ1-1; D may be TRBD1 (5 bases). CDR1 and CDR2 (germline): MNHEY, SVGAGI. Trimming removed 2 bases from V and 3 bases from J, with 7 bases in between. This CDR3 has 13 residues. The CDR3 is CASSYPGDTEAFF. The CDR3 nucleotides read TGTGCCAGCAGTTACCCGGGGGACACTGAAGCTTTCTTT.

This chain uses TRBV5-1 with TRBJ1-2; 7 bases line up with TRBD1. V lost 0 bases and J lost 7; bases outside the gene matches: 0. The CDR3 covers 12 residues. Germline V gives CDR1 SGHRS, CDR2 YFSETQ. CDR3 region: CASSLDRGGYTF. The DNA for the CDR3 is TGCGCCAGCAGCTTGGACAGGGGTGGCTACACCTTC. Full variable domain (remainder filled in from reference TRBV5-1 and TRBJ1-2): KAGVTQTPRYLIKTRGQQVTLSCSPISGHRSVSWYQQTPGQGLQFLFEYFSETQRNKGNFPGRFSGRQFSNSRSEMNVSTLELGDSALYLCASSLDRGGYTFGSGTRLTVV.

The V gene is TRBV7-9, the J gene TRBJ1-1, with D possibly being TRBD1 (5 bases). Germline values: CDR1 SEHNR, CDR2 FQNEAQ (reference sequence). CDR3 length equals 12 residues. The ends were cut back, 11 bases at V and 3 bases at J, with 13 bases in the middle. CDR3 DNA: TGTGCCTCGGGGCAGGCGGACACTGAAGCTTTCTTT. Protein product: CASGQADTEAFF.

The chain joins TRBV10-3 to TRBJ2-3; D is unresolved. The CDR3 contains 13 residues. Germline V gene sequence: CDR1 ENHRY, CDR2 SYGVKD. Between the trimmed V and J ends, which lost 0 bases and 5 bases, there was a span of 6 bases. The chain's CDR3 is CAISESLKDTQYF. CDR3 nucleotides: TGTGCCATCAGTGAGTCATTGAAAGATACGCAGTATTTT.

This clonotype was counted ten times or more. The rearrangement uses TRBV12-3 or TRBV12-4 and TRBJ1-1; tentatively, D is TRBD1 (5 bases). V lost 5 bases and J lost 4, with 11 bases in between. The CDR3 sequence is 13 residues long. The CDR3, as DNA: TGTGCCAGCAGTACTCAGGGAACCACTGAAGCTTTCTTT. This sequence encodes CASSTQGTTEAFF.

V gene TRBV5-4 combines with J gene TRBJ2-1; weak D call: TRBD1 (6 bases). Trimming stripped 7 bases from V and 2 bases from J, with 16 bases between. This CDR3 has 15 amino acids. Looked up from germline, CDR1 is SGHNT and CDR2 is YYREEE (reference sequence). DNA for the CDR3: TGTGCCAGCGCTTCCCTGGGGGCGCCCTACAATGAGCAGTTCTTC. Protein: CASASLGAPYNEQFF.

The chain combines TRBV19 with TRBJ2-1, with a weak D call TRBD2 (6 bases). The CDR3 sequence is 12 residues long. The germline V and J ends were trimmed by 9 bases and 16 bases, with 22 bases remaining between them. The germline CDR1 and CDR2 sequences are LNHDA and SQIVND (reference sequence). As DNA, the CDR3 is TGTGCCAGCCGCCAATCGGGGGAGGTATTATTCTTC. It specifies CASRQSGEVLFF.

Notes on this clonotype: This may be a read error: a much more frequent sequence differs by one nucleotide. The genes are TRBV7-2 and TRBJ2-5, with TRBD2 identical over 10 bases. Germline CDR1 reads SGHTA; CDR2 reads FQGNSA. The CDR3 is 15 residues long. The junction had 8 bases not matched to a gene; V was cut back by 3 bases and J by 7 bases. The CDR3 bases are TGTGCCAGCAGCTTCGCTAGCGGGGGACTCCTGACCCAGTACTTC. This translates into CASSFASGGLLTQYF.

This chain links TRBV10-3 with TRBJ1-2, with D perhaps TRBD1 (5 bases). Germline CDR1 is ENHRY and CDR2 is SYGVKD. With 6 bases removed from V and 4 bases from J, the gap between germline ends came to 21 bases. This CDR3 is 16 amino acids long. The CDR3 DNA is TGTGCCATCAGCGAGGGTTTAGGGGATCGTTCCTATGGCTACACCTTC. Translation gives CAISEGLGDRSYGYTF.

This clonotype was found a few times. V gene TRBV12-3 or TRBV12-4 combines with J gene TRBJ1-5; D is perhaps TRBD1 (5 bases). The CDR3 extends over 13 amino acids. Deletions cut 5 bases from V and 7 bases from J, with 12 bases between. CDR3 nucleotides: TGTGCCAGCAGTACCCAGGGAAAGCAGCCCCAGCATTTT. This translates into CASSTQGKQPQHF.

The chain combines TRBV7-4 with TRBJ1-4, with TRBD1 matching 8 bases. The CDR3 consists of 15 residues. V dropped 4 bases and J dropped 11; count of bases not matched to a gene: 12. CDR1 SGHVT and CDR2 SQSDAQ come from the germline V gene. CDR3 in amino acids: CASSSVDRGISKLFF. For the CDR3, the DNA is TGTGCCAGCAGCTCCGTCGACAGGGGAATTAGTAAACTGTTTTTT.

V gene TRBV7-9 combines with J gene TRBJ2-2; tentatively, D is TRBD2 (6 bases). Germline CDR1 is SEHNR and CDR2 is FQNEAQ (reference sequence). V was shortened by 6 bases and J by 9 bases, with 20 bases between the two germline ends. The CDR3 loop spans 15 amino acids. The CDR3 coding sequence is TGTGCCAGCAGACCCCGGGACGGGAGAGCCCGGGAGCTGTTTTTT. It yields the protein CASRPRDGRARELFF.

The V gene is TRBV2, the J gene TRBJ2-2, with 9 nucleotides matching TRBD1. V trimming: 6 bases; J trimming: 6 bases; junction bases outside the gene matches: 8. The germline CDR1 and CDR2 sequences are SNHLY and FYNNEI. This CDR3 has 15 amino acids. The CDR3 bases are TGTGCCAGCAGCGCCGGGACAGGGATCGCCGGGGAGCTGTTTTTT. This translates into CASSAGTGIAGELFF. Looking up the rest from reference TRBV2 and TRBJ2-2 gives the full variable domain: EPEVTQTPSHQVTQMGQEVILRCVPISNHLYFYWYRQILGQKVEFLVSFYNNEISEKSEIFDDQFSVERPDGSNFTLKIRSTKLEDSAMYFCASSAGTGIAGELFFGEGSRLTVL.